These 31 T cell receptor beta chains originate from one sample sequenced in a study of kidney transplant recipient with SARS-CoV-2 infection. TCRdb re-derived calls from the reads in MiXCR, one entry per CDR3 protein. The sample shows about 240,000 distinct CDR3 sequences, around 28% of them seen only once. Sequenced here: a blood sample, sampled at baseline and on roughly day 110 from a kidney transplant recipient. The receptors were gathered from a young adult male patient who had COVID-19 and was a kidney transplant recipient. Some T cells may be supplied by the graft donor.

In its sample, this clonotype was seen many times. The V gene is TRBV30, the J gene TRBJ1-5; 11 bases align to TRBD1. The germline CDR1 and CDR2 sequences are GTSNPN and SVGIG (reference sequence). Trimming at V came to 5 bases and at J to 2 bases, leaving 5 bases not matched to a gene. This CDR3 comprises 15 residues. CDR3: CAWDPGQGGNQPQHF. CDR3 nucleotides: TGTGCCTGGGATCCGGGACAGGGGGGCAATCAGCCCCAGCATTTT.

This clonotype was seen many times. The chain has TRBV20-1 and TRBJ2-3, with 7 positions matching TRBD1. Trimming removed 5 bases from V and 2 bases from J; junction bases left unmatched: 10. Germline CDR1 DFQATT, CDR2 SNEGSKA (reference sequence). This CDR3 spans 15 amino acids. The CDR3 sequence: CSAETGTAITDTQYF. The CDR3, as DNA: TGCAGTGCTGAAACCGGGACAGCCATCACAGATACGCAGTATTTT.

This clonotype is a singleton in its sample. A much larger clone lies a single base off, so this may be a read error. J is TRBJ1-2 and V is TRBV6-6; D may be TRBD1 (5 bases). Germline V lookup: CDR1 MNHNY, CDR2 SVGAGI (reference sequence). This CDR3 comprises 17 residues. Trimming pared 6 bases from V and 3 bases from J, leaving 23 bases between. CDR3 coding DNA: TGTGCCAGCAGATATGGGGCCGGCGGGGGTACGGACTATGGCTACACCTTC. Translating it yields CASRYGAGGGTDYGYTF.

CDR3 sequence reads: CASSLAAGSQGETQYF. In DNA, the CDR3 is TGCGCCAGCAGCTTGGCCGCCGGCTCCCAAGGAGAGACCCAGTACTTC. The gene calls are TRBV5-1 and TRBJ2-5; no firm D call. CDR1 is SGHRS, CDR2 YFSETQ, per germline. V lost 0 bases and J 4 bases, leaving 16 bases between the germline ends. This CDR3 has 16 residues.

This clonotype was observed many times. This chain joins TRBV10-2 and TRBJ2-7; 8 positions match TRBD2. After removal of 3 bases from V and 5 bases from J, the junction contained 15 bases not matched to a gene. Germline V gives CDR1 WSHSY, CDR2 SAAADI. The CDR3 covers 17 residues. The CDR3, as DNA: TGCGCCAGCAGTGATCCGGGGGGGGGGAGCGTCACCCACGAGCAGTACTTC. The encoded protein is CASSDPGGGSVTHEQYF.

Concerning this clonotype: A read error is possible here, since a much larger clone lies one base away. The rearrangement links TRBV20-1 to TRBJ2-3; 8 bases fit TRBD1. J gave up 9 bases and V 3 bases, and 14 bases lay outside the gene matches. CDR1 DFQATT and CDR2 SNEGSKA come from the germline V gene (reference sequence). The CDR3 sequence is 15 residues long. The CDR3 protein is CSARGQVGSLETQYF. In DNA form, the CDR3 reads TGCAGTGCTAGGGGACAGGTTGGGAGTTTGGAAACGCAGTATTTT.

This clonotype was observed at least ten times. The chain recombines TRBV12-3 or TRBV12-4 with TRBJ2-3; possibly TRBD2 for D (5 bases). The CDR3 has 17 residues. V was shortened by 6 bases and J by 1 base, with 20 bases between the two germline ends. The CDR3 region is CASSRPHERSRTDTQYF. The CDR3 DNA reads TGTGCCAGCAGCCGGCCCCATGAGCGGTCCCGCACAGATACGCAGTATTTT.

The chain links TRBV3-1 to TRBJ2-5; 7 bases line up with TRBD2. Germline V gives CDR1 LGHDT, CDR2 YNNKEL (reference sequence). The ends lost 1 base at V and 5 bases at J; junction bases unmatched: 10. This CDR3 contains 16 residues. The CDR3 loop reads CASSQVVFSGRETQYF. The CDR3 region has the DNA TGTGCCAGCAGCCAAGTTGTCTTTAGCGGGCGGGAGACCCAGTACTTC.

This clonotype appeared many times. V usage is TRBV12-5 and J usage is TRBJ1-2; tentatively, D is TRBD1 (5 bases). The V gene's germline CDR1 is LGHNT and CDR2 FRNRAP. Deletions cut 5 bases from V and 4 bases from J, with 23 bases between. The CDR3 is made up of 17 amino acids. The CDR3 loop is CASGAPSLQGKTYGYTF. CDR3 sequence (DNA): TGTGCTAGTGGTGCCCCAAGTTTGCAGGGAAAGACCTATGGCTACACCTTC.

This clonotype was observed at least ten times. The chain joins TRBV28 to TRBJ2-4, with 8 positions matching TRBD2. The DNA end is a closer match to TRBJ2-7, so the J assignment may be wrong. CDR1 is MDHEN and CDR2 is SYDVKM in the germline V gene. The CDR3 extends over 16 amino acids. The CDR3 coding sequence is TGTGCCAGCAGTTTCCATCTGGGGACTAGTTCGTACGAGCAGTACTTC. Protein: CASSFHLGTSSYEQYF.

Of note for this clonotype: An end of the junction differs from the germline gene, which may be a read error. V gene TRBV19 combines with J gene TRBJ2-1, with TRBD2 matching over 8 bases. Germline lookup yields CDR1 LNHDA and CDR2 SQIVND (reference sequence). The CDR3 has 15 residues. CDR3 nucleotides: TGTGCCTGTAGTAACGGGAGGGCCTCTCCCAATGAGCAGTTCTTC. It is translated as CACSNGRASPNEQFF.

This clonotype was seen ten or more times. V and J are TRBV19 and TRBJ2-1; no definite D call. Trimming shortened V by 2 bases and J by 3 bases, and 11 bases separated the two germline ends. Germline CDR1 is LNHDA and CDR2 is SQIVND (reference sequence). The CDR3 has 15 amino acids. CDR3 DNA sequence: TGTGCCAGTAGTATATCTGGCGGAGTCTACAATGAGCAGTTCTTC. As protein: CASSISGGVYNEQFF.

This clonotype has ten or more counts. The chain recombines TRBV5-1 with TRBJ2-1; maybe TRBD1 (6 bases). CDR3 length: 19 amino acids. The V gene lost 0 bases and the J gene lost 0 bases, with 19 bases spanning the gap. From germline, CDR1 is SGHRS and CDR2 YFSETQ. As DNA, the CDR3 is TGCGCCAGCAGCTTGGCCGGCCAGGGGTCAACTAGCTCCTACAATGAGCAGTTCTTC. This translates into CASSLAGQGSTSSYNEQFF.

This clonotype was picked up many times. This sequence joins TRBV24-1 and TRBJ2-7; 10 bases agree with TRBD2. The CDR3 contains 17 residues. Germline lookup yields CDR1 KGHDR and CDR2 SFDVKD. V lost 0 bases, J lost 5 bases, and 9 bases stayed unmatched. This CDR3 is CATSDLDRASGGHEQYF. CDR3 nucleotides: TGTGCCACCAGTGATTTGGATAGGGCTAGCGGGGGCCACGAGCAGTACTTC.

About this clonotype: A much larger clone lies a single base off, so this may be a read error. The DNA for the CDR3 is TGTGCCAGCAGCGCTGAGGACTGGAACACAGATACGCAGCATTTT. Amino acid sequence: CASSAEDWNTDTQHF. The V call is TRBV4-2, the J call TRBJ2-3; D not certain. The J call is doubtful: the DNA matches TRBJ1-5 better. The CDR3 covers 15 residues. Germline lookup yields CDR1 LGHNA and CDR2 YNFKEQ.

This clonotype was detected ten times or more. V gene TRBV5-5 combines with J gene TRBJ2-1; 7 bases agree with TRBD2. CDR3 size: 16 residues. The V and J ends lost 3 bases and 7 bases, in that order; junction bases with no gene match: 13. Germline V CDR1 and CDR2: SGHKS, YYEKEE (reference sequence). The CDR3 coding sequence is TGTGCCAGCAGCTCGCTCGCCCCGGGGGGAGGGAATGAGCAGTTCTTC. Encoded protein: CASSSLAPGGGNEQFF.

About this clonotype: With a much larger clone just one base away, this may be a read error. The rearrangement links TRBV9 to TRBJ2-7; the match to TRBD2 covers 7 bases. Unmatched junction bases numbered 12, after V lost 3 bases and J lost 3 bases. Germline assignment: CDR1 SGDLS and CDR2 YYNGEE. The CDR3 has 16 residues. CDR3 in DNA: TGTGCCAGCAGCGCCCTTGCGAGCGGGGCGAACTACGAGCAGTACTTC. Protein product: CASSALASGANYEQYF.

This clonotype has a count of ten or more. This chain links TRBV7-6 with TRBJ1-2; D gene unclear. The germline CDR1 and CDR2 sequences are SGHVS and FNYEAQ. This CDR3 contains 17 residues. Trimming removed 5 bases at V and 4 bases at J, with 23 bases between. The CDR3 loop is CASSQSHESRKTYGYTF. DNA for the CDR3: TGTGCCAGCAGCCAATCCCATGAATCTCGAAAGACCTATGGCTACACCTTC. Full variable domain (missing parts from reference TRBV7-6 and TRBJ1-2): GAGVSQSPRYKVTKRGQDVALRCDPISGHVSLYWYRQALGQGPEFLTYFNYEAQQDKSGLPNDRFSAERPEGSISTLTIQRTEQRDSAMYRCASSQSHESRKTYGYTFGSGTRLTVV.

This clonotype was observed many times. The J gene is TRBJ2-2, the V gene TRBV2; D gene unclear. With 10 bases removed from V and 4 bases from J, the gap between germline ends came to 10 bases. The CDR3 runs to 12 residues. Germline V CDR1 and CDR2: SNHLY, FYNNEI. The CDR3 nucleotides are TGTGCCACCGGAGTACGCACCGGGGAGCTGTTTTTT. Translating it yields CATGVRTGELFF.

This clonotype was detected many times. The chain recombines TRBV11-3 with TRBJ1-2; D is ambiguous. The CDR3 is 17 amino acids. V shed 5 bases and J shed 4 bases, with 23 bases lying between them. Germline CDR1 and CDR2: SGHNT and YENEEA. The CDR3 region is CASSVNHDLGKTYGYTF. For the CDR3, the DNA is TGTGCCAGCAGCGTGAACCACGATCTCGGAAAGACCTATGGCTACACCTTC.

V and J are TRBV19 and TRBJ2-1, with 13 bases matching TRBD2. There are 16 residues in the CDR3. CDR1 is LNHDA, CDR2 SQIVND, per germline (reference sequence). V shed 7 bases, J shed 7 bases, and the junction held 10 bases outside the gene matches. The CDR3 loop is CASTKTSGRRKNEQFF. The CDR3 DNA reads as TGTGCCAGTACTAAGACTAGCGGGAGGCGGAAGAATGAGCAGTTCTTC.

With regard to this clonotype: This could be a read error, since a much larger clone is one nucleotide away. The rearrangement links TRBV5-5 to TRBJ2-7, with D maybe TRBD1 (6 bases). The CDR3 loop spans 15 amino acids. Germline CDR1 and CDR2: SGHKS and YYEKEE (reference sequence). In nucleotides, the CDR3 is TGTGCCAGCAGCGACCGGGACACGTCGACCTACGGGCAGTACTTC. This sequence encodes CASSDRDTSTYGQYF.

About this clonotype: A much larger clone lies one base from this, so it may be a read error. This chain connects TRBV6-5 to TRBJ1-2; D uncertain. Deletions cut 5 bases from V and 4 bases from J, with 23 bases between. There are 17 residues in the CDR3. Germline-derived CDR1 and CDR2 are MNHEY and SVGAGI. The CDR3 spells CASSRNQPYGRTYGYTF. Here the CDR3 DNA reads TGTGCCAGCAGTCGCAATCAGCCTTACGGAAGGACCTATGGCTACACCTTC.

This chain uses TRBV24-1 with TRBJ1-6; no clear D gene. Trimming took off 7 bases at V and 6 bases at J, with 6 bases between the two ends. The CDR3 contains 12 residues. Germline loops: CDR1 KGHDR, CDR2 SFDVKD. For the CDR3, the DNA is TGTGCCACCAGGGAAGGTAATTCACCCCTCCACTTT. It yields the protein CATREGNSPLHF.

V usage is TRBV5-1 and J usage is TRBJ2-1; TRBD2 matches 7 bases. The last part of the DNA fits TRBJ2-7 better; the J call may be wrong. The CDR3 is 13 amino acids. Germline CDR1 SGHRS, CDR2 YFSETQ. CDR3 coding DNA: TGCGCCAGCAACTCCGGGACTAAATACGAGCAGTACTTC. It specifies CASNSGTKYEQYF.

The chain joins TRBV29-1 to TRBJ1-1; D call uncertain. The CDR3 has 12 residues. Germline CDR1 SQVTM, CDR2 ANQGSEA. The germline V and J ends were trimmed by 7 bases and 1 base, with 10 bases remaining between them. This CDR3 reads CSAQTGNTEAFF. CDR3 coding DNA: TGCAGCGCCCAAACGGGGAACACTGAAGCTTTCTTT.

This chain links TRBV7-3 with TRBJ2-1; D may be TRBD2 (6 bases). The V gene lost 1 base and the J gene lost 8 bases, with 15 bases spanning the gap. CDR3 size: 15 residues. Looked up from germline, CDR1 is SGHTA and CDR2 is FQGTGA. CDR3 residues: CASSLSREAKDEQFF. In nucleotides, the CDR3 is TGTGCCAGCAGCTTAAGCAGGGAGGCTAAGGATGAGCAGTTCTTC.

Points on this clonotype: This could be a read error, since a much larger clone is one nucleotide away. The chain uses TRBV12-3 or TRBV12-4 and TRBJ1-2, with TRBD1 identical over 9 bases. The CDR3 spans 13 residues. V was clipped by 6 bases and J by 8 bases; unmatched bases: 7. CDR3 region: CASSSTGGGGYTF. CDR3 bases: TGTGCCAGCAGCTCGACAGGGGGAGGCGGCTACACCTTC.

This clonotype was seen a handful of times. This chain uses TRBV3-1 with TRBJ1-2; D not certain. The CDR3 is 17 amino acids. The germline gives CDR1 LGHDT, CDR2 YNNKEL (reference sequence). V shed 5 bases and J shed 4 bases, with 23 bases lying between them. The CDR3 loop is CASSSTLTLRKTYGYTF. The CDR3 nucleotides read TGTGCCAGCAGCTCGACCCTCACCCTTCGAAAGACCTATGGCTACACCTTC.

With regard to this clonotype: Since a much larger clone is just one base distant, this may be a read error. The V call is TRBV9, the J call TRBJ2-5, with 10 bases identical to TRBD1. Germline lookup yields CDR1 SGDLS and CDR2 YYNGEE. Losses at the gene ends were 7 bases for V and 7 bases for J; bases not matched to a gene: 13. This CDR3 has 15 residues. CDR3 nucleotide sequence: TGTGCCAGCGCAACGTGGGACAGGGGCGAAGGGACCCAGTACTTC. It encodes CASATWDRGEGTQYF.

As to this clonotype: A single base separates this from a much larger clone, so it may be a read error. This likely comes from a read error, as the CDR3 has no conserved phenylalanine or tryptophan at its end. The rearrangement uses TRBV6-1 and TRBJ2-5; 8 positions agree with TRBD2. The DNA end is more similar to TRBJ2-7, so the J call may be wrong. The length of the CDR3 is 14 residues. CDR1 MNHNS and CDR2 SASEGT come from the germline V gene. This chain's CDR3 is CASSAGLEVSEQYL. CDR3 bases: TGTGCCAGCAGTGCGGGACTAGAAGTTAGCGAGCAGTACCTC.